The 26 T cell receptor beta chains in this list originate from one sample, sequenced in a study of OX40 agonist ivuxolimab in advanced cancers. Profiling relied on immunoSEQ multiplex PCR, and the TCRdb table lists in-frame clones only, not all of them. The sample shows about 150,000 clones, 90% of them seen only once. The sequences come from CD4+ or CD8+ T cells sorted from blood, collected in a trial of the OX40 agonist ivuxolimab. All receptors derive from an adult with an advanced solid tumor such as melanoma, head and neck, liver or kidney cancer.

The rearrangement uses TRBV19 and TRBJ1-1; D is perhaps TRBD1 (6 bases). Trimming removed 7 bases at V and 4 bases at J, with 13 bases between. The CDR3 consists of 13 residues. The germline CDR1 and CDR2 sequences are LNHDA and SQIVND (reference sequence). DNA for the CDR3: TGTGCCAGTATAGGGGGGGAAACCACTGAAGCTTTCTTT. Its translation: CASIGGETTEAFF.

This CDR3 is CASSIDQRGLFNTEAFF. CDR3 bases: TGTGCCAGTAGTATAGATCAGCGGGGACTATTCAACACTGAAGCTTTCTTT. The chain recombines TRBV19 with TRBJ1-1, with D tentatively TRBD1 (5 bases). This CDR3 has 17 residues. The germline gives CDR1 LNHDA, CDR2 SQIVND (reference sequence). V lost 0 bases and J 2 bases, leaving 16 bases between the germline ends. Supplemented by reference TRBV19 and TRBJ1-1, the full variable domain reads DGGITQSPKYLFRKEGQNVTLSCEQNLNHDAMYWYRQDPGQGLRLIYYSQIVNDFQKGDIAEGYSVSREKKESFPLTVTSAQKNPTAFYLCASSIDQRGLFNTEAFFGQGTRLTVV.

This clone was seen only once. The chain uses TRBV7-9 and TRBJ1-5, with D perhaps matching TRBD1 (6 bases). This CDR3 region has 19 residues. The V end was cut by 3 bases, the J end by 4 bases, with 25 bases between. The germline gives CDR1 SEHNR, CDR2 FQNEAQ (reference sequence). Written as DNA, the CDR3 is TGTGCCAGCAGCTTCCAGGGACCAGGGGCGCAATATGGGAATCAGCCCCAGCATTTT. Protein product: CASSFQGPGAQYGNQPQHF.

This clone has a single count. J is TRBJ2-7 and V is TRBV18; 13 positions match TRBD2. The V gene's germline CDR1 is KGHSH and CDR2 LQKENI. The CDR3 spans 15 residues. V shed 5 bases, J shed 4 bases, and the junction held 5 bases outside the gene matches. The CDR3 loop reads CASSTGLAGTYEQYF. The CDR3 coding sequence is TGTGCCAGCTCAACGGGACTAGCGGGAACGTACGAGCAGTACTTC.

The rearrangement links TRBV30 to TRBJ1-4; D gene ambiguous. Germline assignment: CDR1 GTSNPN and CDR2 SVGIG (reference sequence). The V and J ends lost 3 bases and 3 bases respectively, with 5 bases between them. The CDR3 is 12 residues long. For the CDR3, the DNA is TGTGCCTGGAGCGGACCTAATGAAAAACTGTTTTTT. Translating gives CAWSGPNEKLFF.

This chain uses TRBV7-6 with TRBJ2-1; no clear D. Trimming cost V 3 bases and J 6 bases, with 12 bases left between them. From germline, CDR1 is SGHVS and CDR2 FNYEAQ. The CDR3 has 14 residues. CDR3 DNA: TGTGCCAGCAGCTTGAGTCAAGGACCCAATGAGCAGTTCTTC. It translates to CASSLSQGPNEQFF.

The CDR3 is CASSILRGQGNIQYF. In DNA, the CDR3 is TGTGCCAGTAGTATTCTTAGGGGGCAGGGAAACATTCAGTACTTC. The chain employs TRBV19 and TRBJ2-4; 7 positions agree with TRBD1. Per germline, CDR1 LNHDA and CDR2 SQIVND (reference sequence). V gave up 3 bases and J gave up 6 bases; unmatched junction bases: 8. The CDR3 is 15 amino acids.

CDR3 sequence: CASSLYGQGHTEAFF. CDR3 bases: TGTGCCAGCAGTTTATACGGACAGGGGCACACTGAAGCTTTCTTT. This chain uses TRBV28 with TRBJ1-1, with 9 bases matching TRBD1. Germline trimming cut 1 base from V and 3 bases from J; bases unmatched to any gene: 3. Germline V lookup: CDR1 MDHEN, CDR2 SYDVKM. The CDR3 is made up of 15 amino acids.

This clone was detected only once. The chain recombines TRBV7-3 with TRBJ1-1; tentative D call: TRBD1 (5 bases). The CDR3 sequence is 14 residues long. Germline CDR1 is SGHTA and CDR2 is FQGTGA. V lost 3 bases and J 0 bases, leaving 8 bases between the germline ends. The CDR3 reads CASSLEGLNTEAFF. DNA for the CDR3: TGTGCCAGCAGCTTGGAGGGGTTGAACACTGAAGCTTTCTTT.

This chain uses TRBV7-2 with TRBJ1-5; 12 bases agree with TRBD1. This CDR3 comprises 16 residues. Germline lookup yields CDR1 SGHTA and CDR2 FQGNSA. Trimming cost V 5 bases and J 6 bases; bases outside gene matches: 8. The CDR3 DNA reads TGTGCCAGCAGCCCTCCGGGACAGGGGGCACGTCAGCCCCAGCATTTT. Its protein is CASSPPGQGARQPQHF.

The genes are TRBV11-3 and TRBJ2-5, with D uncertain. Looked up from germline, CDR1 is SGHNT and CDR2 is YENEEA. The CDR3 has 14 amino acids. V was pared by 3 bases and J by 1 base, with 9 bases between. CDR3 amino acids: CASSFRTVQETQYF. CDR3 DNA: TGTGCCAGCAGCTTCAGGACGGTCCAAGAGACCCAGTACTTC.

This chain connects TRBV28 to TRBJ2-7; perhaps TRBD2 as D (6 bases). The CDR3 is 14 residues long. Germline lookup yields CDR1 MDHEN and CDR2 SYDVKM. V lost 4 bases and J 6 bases, leaving 16 bases between the germline ends. The CDR3 coding sequence is TGTGCCAGCAGTTCTACCAGGGAGGCCGGCGAGCAGTACTTC. Amino acids: CASSSTREAGEQYF. The full variable domain, completed using reference TRBV28 and TRBJ2-7, is DVKVTQSSRYLVKRTGEKVFLECVQDMDHENMFWYRQDPGLGLRLIYFSYDVKMKEKGDIPEGYSVSREKKERFSLILESASTNQTSMYLCASSSTREAGEQYFGPGTRLTVT.

V and J are TRBV20-1 and TRBJ1-1; 8 bases match TRBD1. V was pared by 5 bases and J by 8 bases, with 4 bases of the junction left unmatched. The CDR3 has 11 residues. CDR1 is DFQATT and CDR2 is SNEGSKA in the germline V gene (reference sequence). The CDR3 loop is CSAPWDREAFF. In DNA form, the CDR3 reads TGCAGTGCTCCTTGGGACAGGGAAGCTTTCTTT.

V and J are TRBV28 and TRBJ1-2; 9 bases are a match to TRBD1. CDR1 is MDHEN, CDR2 SYDVKM, per germline. The CDR3 sequence is 13 residues long. V was clipped by 6 bases and J by 8 bases; unmatched bases: 7. CDR3 region: CASRLGQGGGYTF. Here the CDR3 DNA reads TGTGCCAGCAGACTGGGACAGGGTGGCGGCTACACCTTC.

This chain connects TRBV6-6 to TRBJ2-2, with TRBD1 matching over 9 bases. Losses at the gene ends were 5 bases for V and 2 bases for J; bases not matched to a gene: 3. Germline V gene sequence: CDR1 MNHNY, CDR2 SVGAGI (reference sequence). This CDR3 contains 15 residues. The CDR3 is CASSLGQGNTGELFF. The CDR3 DNA is TGTGCCAGCAGTCTGGGACAGGGTAACACCGGGGAGCTGTTTTTT.

This chain joins TRBV30 and TRBJ2-5; TRBD2 is a possible D gene (5 bases). Trimming took off 2 bases at V and 4 bases at J, with 11 bases between the two ends. From germline, CDR1 is GTSNPN and CDR2 SVGIG (reference sequence). This CDR3 is 13 amino acids long. The CDR3 nucleotides are TGTGCCTGGAGTAGCGGACGAGCAGAGACCCAGTACTTC. Translated: CAWSSGRAETQYF.

This chain uses TRBV7-2 with TRBJ1-2; 7 bases align to TRBD1. CDR3 size: 17 residues. Germline-derived CDR1 and CDR2 are SGHTA and FQGNSA. The V segment lost 5 bases and the J segment 3 bases; nucleotides outside the gene matches: 15. The CDR3 DNA reads TGTGCCAGCAGCCCGGACAGGCTCCAAAGGGGAGACTATGGCTACACCTTC. The encoded protein is CASSPDRLQRGDYGYTF.

The sample holds one count of this clone. The chain is built from TRBV5-1 and TRBJ1-3; tentative D call: TRBD1 (6 bases). The V end lost 4 bases, the J end lost 0 bases, and 11 bases lay between the germline ends. The CDR3 consists of 15 residues. Germline CDR1 reads SGHRS; CDR2 reads YFSETQ. The CDR3 bases are TGCGCCAGCAGCCCGGACAGTTTCTCTGGAAACACCATATATTTT. Encoded protein: CASSPDSFSGNTIYF.

The sample holds a few counts of this clone. The J gene is TRBJ1-1, the V gene TRBV6-1, with 7 bases fitting TRBD1. Germline CDR1 reads MNHNS; CDR2 reads SASEGT. The CDR3 consists of 14 residues. Trimming took 10 bases from V and 1 from J; bases not matched to a gene: 9. CDR3 in DNA: TGTGCCACTCGGGACAGCAACACGAACACTGAAGCTTTCTTT. Its translation: CATRDSNTNTEAFF.

This clone was detected once. The limits of the CDR3 on the DNA are not certain, so only TCRdb's listed CDR3 is given. V and J are TRBV19 and TRBJ2-1. The V gene's germline CDR1 is LNHDA and CDR2 SQIVND (reference sequence). The CDR3 length is 17 residues, termini included. This CDR3 reads CASNGGGSSSGPWRQFF.

V is TRBV5-6 and J is TRBJ2-7; maybe TRBD2 (7 bases). The V gene's germline CDR1 is SGHDT and CDR2 YYEEEE. The CDR3 has 15 residues. V lost 10 bases and J 2 bases, leaving 22 bases between the germline ends. This CDR3 reads CAAFLGGGHTYEQYF. The CDR3, as DNA: TGTGCCGCCTTTTTAGGGGGGGGACATACCTACGAGCAGTACTTC.

The chain uses TRBV12-5 and TRBJ2-3; D unclear. This CDR3 comprises 15 residues. Germline CDR1 reads LGHNT; CDR2 reads FRNRAP. The V end lost 0 bases, the J end lost 6 bases, and 13 bases lay between the germline ends. CDR3 residues: CASGLVNPGMDTQYF. CDR3 nucleotide sequence: TGTGCTAGTGGTTTGGTAAATCCAGGCATGGATACGCAGTATTTT.

The chain carries TRBV19 and TRBJ2-7; D call uncertain. V dropped 4 bases and J dropped 0 bases, with 7 bases sitting between them. Germline V gene lookup returns CDR1 LNHDA and CDR2 SQIVND (reference sequence). The CDR3 contains 13 residues. The CDR3 DNA sequence: TGTGCCAGTAGTAGGATTGGCTCCTACGAGCAGTACTTC. This codes for CASSRIGSYEQYF.

The chain joins TRBV6-5 to TRBJ1-3; D gene unclear. The CDR3 has 16 amino acids. V was trimmed by 0 bases and J by 4 bases, leaving 13 bases between them. The germline V gene encodes CDR1 MNHEY and CDR2 SVGAGI. The CDR3 reads CASSYSGLASGNTIYF. The CDR3 DNA is TGTGCCAGCAGTTACTCGGGCTTAGCCTCGGGAAACACCATATATTTT.

The chain recombines TRBV28 with TRBJ1-5; weak D call: TRBD1 (6 bases). The V end was cut by 4 bases, the J end by 7 bases, with 14 bases between. CDR3 size: 14 residues. Per the germline V gene, CDR1 is MDHEN and CDR2 is SYDVKM. The chain's CDR3 is CASSSQGHRQPQHF. The CDR3 nucleotides are TGTGCCAGCAGTTCACAGGGTCACCGGCAGCCCCAGCATTTT.

The chain recombines TRBV28 with TRBJ1-1; 7 nucleotides align to TRBD1. Trimming at V came to 3 bases and at J to 4 bases, leaving 8 bases not matched to a gene. This CDR3 is 15 amino acids long. Germline CDR1 and CDR2: MDHEN and SYDVKM. CDR3 nucleotides: TGTGCCAGCAGTTTGGCGGCAGGGGGAAGCACTGAAGCTTTCTTT. Translated: CASSLAAGGSTEAFF.